The rows below give T cell receptor beta chains drawn from one sample of a study of shared clonotypes between healthy human individuals. Sequencing used immunoSEQ multiplex PCR; TCRdb keeps in-frame clones, though not all of them. The sample includes around 990,000 clones, around 77% of them seen just once. The sample consisted of memory CD4+ T cells from PBMCs. The receptors come from a man younger than 35 in good health. Some clones in this sample may be carry-over from other donors' samples. Each CDR3 is given with its conserved first and last residue. Each record gives: D gene, J gene, V gene, clone size, CDR3 protein, CDR3 DNA. A D gene is named only where the DNA matches it firmly. Not every row has a clone size; where given, it reads once, few, many or a size class.

TRBD2,TRBJ2-5,TRBV7-8,.,CASSLNEGREETQYF,TGTGCCAGCAGCCTCAATGAGGGGAGGGAAGAGACCCAGTACTTC
TRBD1,TRBJ1-2,TRBV6-5,once,CASSPPGTATKTF,TGTGCCAGCAGCCCGCCCGGGACAGCCACCAAAACCTTC
.,TRBJ2-7,TRBV10-3,.,CAISDSRLEQYF,TGTGCCATCAGTGATAGCCGGCTCGAGCAGTACTTC
.,TRBJ2-3,TRBV15,.,CATGGQGGTDTQYF,TGTGCCACCGGGGGGCAAGGTGGCACAGATACGCAGTATTTT
TRBD1,TRBJ1-1,TRBV28,.,CASRWTGSAEAFF,TGTGCCAGCAGGTGGACAGGGAGCGCTGAAGCTTTCTTT
.,TRBJ2-7,TRBV5-6,once,CASSLGSGLLYEQYF,TGTGCCAGCAGCCTGGGGAGCGGCCTCCTCTACGAGCAGTACTTC
.,TRBJ1-3,TRBV5-1,.,CASSFGSTAGNTIYF,TGCGCCAGCAGCTTTGGGTCGACAGCTGGAAACACCATATATTTT
.,TRBJ2-7,TRBV4-2,.,CASSQEGAVWGEQYF,TGTGCCAGCAGCCAAGAAGGGGCGGTTTGGGGCGAGCAGTACTTC
TRBD1,TRBJ2-7,TRBV10-2,.,CASSQDRDRQYYEQYF,TGCGCCAGCAGTCAAGACCGGGACAGGCAATACTACGAGCAGTACTTC
.,TRBJ2-5,TRBV6-6,.,CASSQESTQYF,TGTGCCAGCAGTCAGGAGTCCACCCAGTACTTC
.,TRBJ2-1,TRBV5-1,.,CASSFFNSNEQFF,TGCGCCAGCAGCTTTTTTAACTCCAATGAGCAGTTCTTC
.,TRBJ1-1,TRBV29-1,.,CSYKDPFRATEAFF,TGCAGCTATAAAGACCCTTTTAGGGCCACTGAAGCTTTCTTT
.,TRBJ2-2,TRBV10-3,few,CAISESAGELFF,TGTGCCATCAGTGAGTCGGCCGGGGAGCTGTTTTTT
.,TRBJ2-2,TRBV7-2,.,CASSLMGVGTGELFF,TGTGCCAGCAGCTTAATGGGAGTAGGGACAGGGGAGCTGTTTTTT
.,TRBJ2-7,TRBV5-5,once,CASSSTSLEQYF,TGTGCCAGCAGCTCAACTTCCTTGGAGCAGTACTTC
.,TRBJ2-7,TRBV4-1,few,CASSQTTGNTYEQYF,TGCGCCAGCAGCCAAACTACAGGGAACACCTACGAGCAGTACTTC
.,TRBJ1-1,TRBV27,.,CASKRAGEAFF,TGTGCCAGCAAGCGGGCTGGTGAAGCTTTCTTT
.,TRBJ1-2,TRBV18,.,CASSPPEGSFGYTF,TGTGCCAGCTCACCTCCCGAGGGTTCTTTCGGCTACACCTTC
.,TRBJ1-1,TRBV6-5,.,CASSYGPTEAFF,TGTGCCAGCAGTTACGGACCCACTGAAGCTTTCTTT
.,TRBJ2-5,TRBV6-5,.,CASRRSLGGQETQYF,TGTGCCAGCAGGCGTAGCCTAGGGGGCCAAGAGACCCAGTACTTC
.,TRBJ1-4,TRBV7-9,.,CASSLGDGKLFF,TGTGCCAGCAGCTTAGGCGATGGAAAACTGTTTTTT
.,TRBJ2-1,TRBV5-1,.,CASSLRPSNEQFF,TGCGCCAGCAGCTTGCGACCGAGCAATGAGCAGTTCTTC
TRBD1,TRBJ1-1,TRBV7-9,few,CASSSQGSTEAFF,TGTGCCAGCAGTTCACAGGGGAGCACTGAAGCTTTCTTT
.,TRBJ2-1,TRBV10-3,few,CAISVTGYLPYNEQFF,TGTGCCATCAGTGTTACAGGTTATCTTCCCTACAATGAGCAGTTCTTC
.,TRBJ2-1,TRBV28,.,CASSLYGYNEQFF,TGTGCCAGCAGTTTATACGGGTACAATGAGCAGTTCTTC
.,TRBJ2-2,TRBV4-1,.,CASSYSISNTGELFF,TGCGCCAGCAGCTACAGTATTTCGAACACCGGGGAGCTGTTTTTT
.,TRBJ2-7,TRBV5-6,.,CASSLGQVNFEQYF,TGTGCCAGCAGCTTGGGACAGGTGAATTTCGAGCAGTACTTC
TRBD2,TRBJ2-1,TRBV28,.,CASTSGIYNEQFF,TGTGCCAGTACTAGCGGGATTTACAATGAGCAGTTCTTC